These 2 T cell receptor beta chains were all obtained from the same sample, sequenced in a study of blood T cells in healthy people across ages. Sample-barcoded 5' priming and a J-beta primer mix drove a second PCR of about 6 to 12 cycles. TCRdb reanalysed the 5' RACE reads using MiXCR and keeps one entry per CDR3 protein. The sample lists about 1.7 million distinct CDR3 sequences; 25% to 30% were seen once. The sample consisted of blood. All receptors derive from a woman aged 25-40 years in good health.

The V call is TRBV12-3 or TRBV12-4, the J call TRBJ1-5; D is undetermined. The ends were cut back, 1 base at V and 4 bases at J, with 11 bases in the middle. There are 15 residues in the CDR3. CDR3 in amino acids: CASSLGELGNQPQHF. Here the CDR3 DNA reads TGTGCCAGCAGTTTAGGGGAGCTGGGGAATCAGCCCCAGCATTTT.

Comment on this clonotype: One end of the junction does not line up with germline, which may come from a read error. The V call is TRBV28, the J call TRBJ1-5; 7 positions match TRBD1. CDR1 MDHEN and CDR2 SYDVKM come from the germline V gene. The CDR3 has 13 residues. The CDR3, as DNA: TGTGCCAGCACGGACAGGACGAATCAGCCCCGGCATTTT. Amino acid sequence: CASTDRTNQPRHF. The variable domain in full, with the rest retrieved from reference TRBV28 and TRBJ1-5, is DVKVTQSSRYLVKRTGEKVFLECVQDMDHENMFWYRQDPGLGLRLIYFSYDVKMKEKGDIPEGYSVSREKKERFSLILESASTNQTSMYLCASTDRTNQPRHFGDGTRLSIL.